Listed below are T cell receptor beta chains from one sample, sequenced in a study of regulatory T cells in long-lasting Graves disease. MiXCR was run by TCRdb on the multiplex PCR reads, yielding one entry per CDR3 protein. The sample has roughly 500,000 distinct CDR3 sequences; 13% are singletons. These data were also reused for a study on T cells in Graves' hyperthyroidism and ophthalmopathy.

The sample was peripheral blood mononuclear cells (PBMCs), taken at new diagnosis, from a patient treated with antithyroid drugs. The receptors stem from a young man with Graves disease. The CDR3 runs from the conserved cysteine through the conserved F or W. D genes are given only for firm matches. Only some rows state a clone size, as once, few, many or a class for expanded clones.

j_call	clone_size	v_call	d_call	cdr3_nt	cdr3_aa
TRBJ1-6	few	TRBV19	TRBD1	TGTGCCAGTAGTCCCCGACAGGGGTGGAATTCACCCCTCCACTTT	CASSPRQGWNSPLHF
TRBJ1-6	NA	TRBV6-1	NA	TGTGCCAGCACCACAGCCTATAATTCACCCCTCCACTTT	CASTTAYNSPLHF
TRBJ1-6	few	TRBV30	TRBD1	TGTGCCTGGAGTGCCGGGACAGGGGGCCGGTCACCCCTCCACTTT	CAWSAGTGGRSPLHF
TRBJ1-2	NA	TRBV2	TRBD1	TGTGCCAGCAGCCGGACAGGGAAAAAATATGGCTACACCTTC	CASSRTGKKYGYTF
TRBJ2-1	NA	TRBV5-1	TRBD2	TGCGCCAGCAGCTCATTAGCGGGAGGGCCCCACAATGAGCAGTTCTTC	CASSSLAGGPHNEQFF
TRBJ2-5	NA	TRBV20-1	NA	TGCAGTGCTAGAGTCGGAGGGGCGAGTAGGGAGACCCAGTACTTC	CSARVGGASRETQYF
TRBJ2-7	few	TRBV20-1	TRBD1	TGCAGTGCCATCACACCTCCGGGACAGGGGTCCTACGAGCAGTACTTC	CSAITPPGQGSYEQYF
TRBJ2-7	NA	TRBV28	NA	TGTGCCAGCAGGGCCCTACCCAGGGAGCAGTACTTC	CASRALPREQYF
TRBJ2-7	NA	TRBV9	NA	TGTGCCAGCAGCGCCAGACTAGACTACGAGCAGTACTTC	CASSARLDYEQYF
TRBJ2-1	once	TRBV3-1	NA	TGTGCCAGCAGCCAAGATCGGATGTCCAGCTCCTACAATGAGCAGTTCTTC	CASSQDRMSSSYNEQFF
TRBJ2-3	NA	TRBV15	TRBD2	TGTGCCACCAGCAGAGATCCCCGGCGGGGGAGAGATACGCAGTATTTT	CATSRDPRRGRDTQYF
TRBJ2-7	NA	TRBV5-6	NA	TGTGCCAGCAGCCCTGGGGGAGGAATAGTCCTCTACGAGCAGTACTTC	CASSPGGGIVLYEQYF
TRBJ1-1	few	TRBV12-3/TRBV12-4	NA	TGTGCCAGCAGCACGCAGGGCGAAAGGAACACTGAAGCTTTCTTT	CASSTQGERNTEAFF
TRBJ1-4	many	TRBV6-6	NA	TGTGCCAGCAGTTACTCGTACAGGAGAAATGAAAAACTGTTTTTT	CASSYSYRRNEKLFF
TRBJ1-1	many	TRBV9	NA	TGTGCCAGCAGCCATCTTATGACAGGAAGTTACACTGAAGCTTTCTTT	CASSHLMTGSYTEAFF
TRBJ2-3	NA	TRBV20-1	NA	TGCAGTGCTAGCGGGAGCGCAGATACGCAGTATTTT	CSASGSADTQYF
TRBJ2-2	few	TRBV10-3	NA	TGTGCCATCAGTGAGTCGACCGGGAGCAGTACCGGGGAGCTGTTTTTT	CAISESTGSSTGELFF
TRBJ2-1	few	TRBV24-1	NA	TGTGCCACCAGTGACCAAGGACGAGAAACCAATGAGCAGTTCTTC	CATSDQGRETNEQFF
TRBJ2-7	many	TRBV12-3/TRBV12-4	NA	TGTGCCAGCAGTTTGACGGACTCCTACGAGCAGTACTTC	CASSLTDSYEQYF
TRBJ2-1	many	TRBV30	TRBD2	TGTGCCTGGGTGCCCCTCGGGACTAGCGACCAGGCGGAGCAGTTCTTC	CAWVPLGTSDQAEQFF
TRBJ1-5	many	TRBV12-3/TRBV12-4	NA	TGTGCCAGCAGTTTCTCCACAGTGAATCAGCCCCAGCATTTT	CASSFSTVNQPQHF
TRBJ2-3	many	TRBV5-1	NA	TGCGCCAGCACCGAAGCAGATACGCAGTATTTT	CASTEADTQYF
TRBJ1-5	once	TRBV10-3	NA	TGTGCCATCGGTGGATACAATCAGCCCCAGCATTTT	CAIGGYNQPQHF
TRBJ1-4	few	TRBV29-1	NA	TGCAGGGTAAAGAAGACGGAGCACAGGAATGAAAAACTGTTTTTT	CRVKKTEHRNEKLFF
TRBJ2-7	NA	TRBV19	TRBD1	TGTGCCAGTAGACGCAGGGGGAGAGAGTACGAGCAGTACTTC	CASRRRGREYEQYF
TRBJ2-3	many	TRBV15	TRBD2	TGTGCCACCGGGCCCCGAAAACTAGCGGGAGCAGATACGCAGTATTTT	CATGPRKLAGADTQYF
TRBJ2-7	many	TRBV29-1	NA	TGCAGCGTGACTAGAGCCTACGAGCAGTACTTC	CSVTRAYEQYF
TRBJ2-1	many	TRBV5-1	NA	TGCGCCAGCAGCTTGGAGGGAGTCTCCTACAATGAGCAGTTCTTC	CASSLEGVSYNEQFF
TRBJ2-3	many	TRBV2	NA	TGTGCCAGCAGTGCCGAAACTAGCTGGACAGATTCCACAGATACGCAGTATTTT	CASSAETSWTDSTDTQYF
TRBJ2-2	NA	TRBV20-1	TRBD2	TGCAGTGCTAGAGATGGGGCTAGCGGCAACACCGGGGAGCTGTTTTTT	CSARDGASGNTGELFF
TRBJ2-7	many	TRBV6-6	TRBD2	TGTGCCAGCAGTTACTCGAGGCCCGGGACTAGGGACTACGAGCAGTACTTC	CASSYSRPGTRDYEQYF
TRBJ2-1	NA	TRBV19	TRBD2	TGTGCCAGTAAGGGACTATTCTCCTACAATGAGCAGTTCTTC	CASKGLFSYNEQFF
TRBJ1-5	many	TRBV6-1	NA	TGTGCCAGCAGTGACAGGGGAGATAGCAATCAGCCCCAGCATTTT	CASSDRGDSNQPQHF
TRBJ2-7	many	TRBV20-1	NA	TGCAGTGGGACGGTGGGCTACGAGCAGTACTTC	CSGTVGYEQYF
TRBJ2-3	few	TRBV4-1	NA	TGCGCCAGCAGCCAGGGGCAAAACGCAGATACGCAGTATTTT	CASSQGQNADTQYF
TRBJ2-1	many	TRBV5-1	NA	TGCGCCAGCAGCTTCACAGGGATGGAGCAGTTCTTC	CASSFTGMEQFF
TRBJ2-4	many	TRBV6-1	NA	TGTGCCAGCAGTGAACAGGGAAACATTCAGTACTTC	CASSEQGNIQYF
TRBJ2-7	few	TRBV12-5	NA	TGTGCTAGTGGTTTGACTATTAACGAGCAGTACTTC	CASGLTINEQYF
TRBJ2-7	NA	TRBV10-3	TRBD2	TGTGCCATCAGTCGACTAGCGGGAGACTCGCAGCAGTACTTC	CAISRLAGDSQQYF
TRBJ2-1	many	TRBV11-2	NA	TGTGCCAGCAGCTTGACAGAACGCTCCTACAATGAGCAGTTCTTC	CASSLTERSYNEQFF
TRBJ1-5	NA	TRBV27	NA	TGTGCCAGCAGGTCAGGGGTCTATCGACCCCAGCATTTT	CASRSGVYRPQHF
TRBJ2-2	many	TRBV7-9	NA	TGTGCCAGCAGCATCCTTCCAGCGACAGTTACGAACACCGGGGAGCTGTTTTTT	CASSILPATVTNTGELFF
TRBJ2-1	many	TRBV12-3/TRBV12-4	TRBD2	TGTGCCAGCAGTTTTGCGGGGGAAGGCTACAATGAGCAGTTCTTC	CASSFAGEGYNEQFF
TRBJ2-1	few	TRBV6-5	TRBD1	TGTGCCAGCAGTTACTCAGGGCGAGGGGGCGGTGAGCAGTTCTTC	CASSYSGRGGGEQFF
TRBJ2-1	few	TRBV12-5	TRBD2	TGTGCTAGTGTCCTCGCGGGACTAGCAACCAATGAGCAGTTCTTC	CASVLAGLATNEQFF
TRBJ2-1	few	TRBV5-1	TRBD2	TGCGTCAGCAGCTTGGCAGCGGGAGGAGACAATGAGCAGTTCTTC	CVSSLAAGGDNEQFF
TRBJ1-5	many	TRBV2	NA	TGTGCCAGCACCCGGGACCGCAACAATCAGCCCCAGCATTTT	CASTRDRNNQPQHF
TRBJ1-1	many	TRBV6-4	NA	TGTGCCAGCAGTGGGGAGGCCGAGGGCACTGAAGCTTTCTTT	CASSGEAEGTEAFF
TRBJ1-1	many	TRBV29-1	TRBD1	TGCAGCGTTGGGTCGGACAGGGGGAGTAGCACTGAAGCTTTCTTT	CSVGSDRGSSTEAFF
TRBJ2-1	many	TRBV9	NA	TGTGCCAGCAGCGTAGGTCAGTACAATGAGCAGTTCTTC	CASSVGQYNEQFF